This T cell receptor beta chain is from a study of T-cell memory formation after mild COVID-19. Study as a whole: Clusters were largely donor specific. Study-level results: The finding that pre-infection memory included some responding clones suggested that cross-reactive memory joined. Second-wave clones that peaked on day 37 lacked confirmed SARS-CoV-2 specificity.

TCRalpha and TCRbeta libraries used 5'RACE with constant-segment primers and UMIs. TCRdb used MiXCR to reprocess the 5' RACE reads, holding one entry per CDR3 protein. The sample consists of 400,000 to 500,000 distinct CDR3 sequences, roughly 20% of them appearing once. This clonotype was observed a few times. The antigen is undetermined. The CDR3 is 15 amino acids. The V gene lost 0 bases and the J gene lost 2 bases, with 12 bases spanning the gap. Per the germline V gene, CDR1 is SGDLS and CDR2 is YYNGEE. The genes are TRBV9 and TRBJ2-7; D tentatively fits TRBD1 or TRBD2 (5 bases each). The sequenced sample consisted of PBMCs or a T cell subset sorted from them (not recorded which). The TCR was taken from an adult woman who had mild COVID-19 (a few samples of this study predate the infection). Cell type and time point are not known. CDR3 nucleotides: TGTGCCAGCAGCGTAGCCCTGGGGGTACCCTACGAGCAGTACTTC. Translating it yields CASSVALGVPYEQYF.